This paragraph reports one T cell receptor (beta chain). Its antigen is not yet known. Per-base qualities were not stored, and no clone one base away is much larger. This sample stems from a study of blood T cell repertoires in COVID-19 (dated by TCRdb to 2019 to 2021). In terms of the full investigation: Samples covering the acute and convalescent phases of COVID-19 were provided by collaborators in the United States, Italy and Spain. Where HLA class I and class II types were available, the types were taken from metadata supplied by the sample provider, not from assay-based typing. The material from the prospective study consisted of cDNA or gDNA derived from T cells, B-cell-depleted T cells, or PBMCs. The dataset comprised deeply sampled blood TCRbeta repertoires from subjects exposed to, actively infected with, or recovered from COVID-19. The samples were drawn from two sources: the first 160 participants of the ongoing ImmuneRACE study, and 1,000 to 1,500 subjects contributed by 6 global collaborators. Sample metadata almost always included a de-identified subject ID, COVID-19 status, age in years and sex. The repertoires were released in a freely available public database intended as a resource for research on the immune response to SARS-CoV-2. General study outcomes and caveats: The amount of clinical and demographic metadata varied by source and participant and was provided uncurated.

CDR1 MNHNS and CDR2 SASEGT are derived from the germline V gene. The trim is 3 bases for V and 0 bases for J, with a gap of 12 bases between the germline ends. There are 17 amino acids in the CDR3, from cysteine to phenylalanine inclusive. Kept here is only the CDR3 DNA, which spans 51 bases and is read in frame from base 1. TCRbeta CDR3 regions were amplified from genomic DNA using the immunoSEQ Assay, a bias-controlled multiplex PCR. The published analysis was carried out like this. Nucleated cell counts per sample were estimated from amplification of reference gene primers within the assay. To quantify the absolute abundance of each unique TCRbeta CDR3 rearrangement, sequence reads were collapsed and filtered. For each sample, productive Simpson clonality was calculated as the square root of Simpson's diversity index across productive rearrangements. The clones in this table, taken by TCRdb from immuneACCESS, are in-frame only. Not every clone is retained; where verified, under half of the shortfall comes from an unresolved V gene, and the cause of the rest is unknown. V, J and clone size were drawn from that table, and D and trimming were deduced from the DNA. The sample table contains 95,000 to 100,000 clones; only one count was recorded for around 74% of them. Jointly, the top ten make up less than 20% of the sample.

Each collaborating institution followed its own protocols to collect whole blood in K2EDTA tubes. For TCRbeta analysis, collaborators shipped samples as frozen whole blood, isolated PBMCs, or DNA extracted from either of those sample types. This sequence uses TRBV6-1 and TRBJ1-6; the D region possibly corresponds to TRBD1 (5 bases align). Sequenced material: peripheral blood. This TCR was sampled from a woman aged 80 or older with active or convalescent COVID-19. The nucleotide sequence is given as TGTGCCAGCAGTGATGACAGACTCAGCTCCTATAATTCACCCCTCCACTTT. The encoded protein is CASSDDRLSSYNSPLHF.